These 9 T cell receptor beta chains were sequenced from one sample in a study of blood T cells in healthy people across ages. The second PCR ran about 7 to 12 cycles with a sample-barcoded 5' primer and J-beta primers. TCRdb redid the calling of the 5' RACE reads with MiXCR, one entry per CDR3 protein. The table has about 590,000 distinct CDR3 sequences, about 30% seen once. Sequencing was performed on blood. The receptors shown here come from a woman aged 80 or older in good health.

In regard to this clonotype: This may be a read error: a much more frequent sequence differs by one nucleotide. The rearrangement uses TRBV6-2 or TRBV6-3 and TRBJ2-5; 11 bases align to TRBD2. The V segment lost 6 bases and the J segment 11 bases; nucleotides outside the gene matches: 14. The CDR3 has 15 amino acids. CDR1 MNHEY and CDR2 SVGEGT come from the germline V gene. This CDR3 reads CASSPGLAVRDEQYF. DNA for the CDR3: TGTGCCAGCAGCCCGGGACTAGCGGTGAGGGATGAGCAGTACTTC.

The gene calls are TRBV7-3 and TRBJ2-1; 7 bases match TRBD2. V was pared by 2 bases and J by 6 bases, with 4 bases of the junction left unmatched. CDR1 SGHTA and CDR2 FQGTGA come from the germline V gene. The CDR3 runs 14 residues. This chain's CDR3 is CASSLGLDCNEQFF. As DNA, the CDR3 is TGTGCCAGCAGCTTAGGACTAGACTGCAATGAGCAGTTCTTC.

There are many counts of this clonotype. J is TRBJ2-7 and V is TRBV7-6; D might be TRBD1 (6 bases). Germline V CDR1 and CDR2: SGHVS, FNYEAQ. The CDR3 is 13 amino acids. V lost 2 bases, J lost 6 bases, and 11 bases lay in between. The CDR3 nucleotides are TGTGCCAGCAGCTTAAGGGGGACCGGCGAGCAGTACTTC. Protein product: CASSLRGTGEQYF. Combining the CDR3 with reference TRBV7-6 and TRBJ2-7 gives the whole variable domain GAGVSQSPRYKVTKRGQDVALRCDPISGHVSLYWYRQALGQGPEFLTYFNYEAQQDKSGLPNDRFSAERPEGSISTLTIQRTEQRDSAMYRCASSLRGTGEQYFGPGTRLTVT.

For this clonotype: This clone may be a read error of a much larger clone one base away. The chain is built from TRBV9 and TRBJ2-5; TRBD2 might be the D (6 bases). The V end lost 0 bases, the J end lost 11 bases, and 17 bases lay between the germline ends. Germline V gives CDR1 SGDLS, CDR2 YYNGEE. The CDR3 totals 14 residues. The CDR3 DNA is TGTGCCAGCAGCGTAGTTGGGGCGGGGAATGAGCAGTACTTC. Translation gives CASSVVGAGNEQYF.

In this sample, this clonotype turned up many times. The chain recombines TRBV18 with TRBJ2-7; 9 bases line up with TRBD1. Germline trimming cut 6 bases from V and 3 bases from J; bases unmatched to any gene: 9. Germline V CDR1 and CDR2: KGHSH, LQKENI. The CDR3 extends over 15 amino acids. The CDR3 loop reads CASSPFDRGVYEQYF. The CDR3 DNA is TGTGCCAGCTCCCCCTTTGACAGGGGGGTCTACGAGCAGTACTTC.

The CDR3 sequence is CSARKSGQLQFF. CDR3 coding DNA: TGCAGTGCTAGAAAGTCCGGACAGCTACAGTTCTTC. This chain joins TRBV20-1 and TRBJ2-1; a possible D gene is TRBD1 (6 bases). CDR1 is DFQATT, CDR2 SNEGSKA, per germline (reference sequence). Trimming left V 2 bases short and J 13 bases short, with 15 bases between. This CDR3 contains 12 residues.

The chain uses TRBV7-9 and TRBJ2-1; 7 nucleotides align to TRBD2. The CDR3 loop spans 16 amino acids. The junction had 11 bases not matched to a gene; V was cut back by 1 base and J by 8 bases. Per the germline V gene, CDR1 is SEHNR and CDR2 is FQNEAQ (reference sequence). CDR3 loop: CASSLDREVYGDEQFF. In DNA, the CDR3 is TGTGCCAGCAGCTTAGACCGGGAGGTGTACGGTGATGAGCAGTTCTTC.

This clonotype has more than one count but fewer than ten. The chain is built from TRBV6-1 and TRBJ1-1, with no clear D. Trimming stripped 10 bases from V and 0 bases from J, with 15 bases between. This CDR3 comprises 14 residues. The germline V gene encodes CDR1 MNHNS and CDR2 SASEGT. The CDR3 DNA follows: TGTGCCACCTGGGAAAAGGAAATGAACACTGAAGCTTTCTTT. It encodes CATWEKEMNTEAFF.

The J gene is TRBJ2-4, the V gene TRBV12-3 or TRBV12-4; maybe TRBD1 (6 bases). The V end lost 4 bases, the J end lost 1 base, and 14 bases lay between the germline ends. The CDR3 has 16 residues. CDR3 sequence (DNA): TGTGCCAGCAGTTCCGTCACAGGGAAGGCCAAAAACATTCAGTACTTC. Protein: CASSSVTGKAKNIQYF.